This T cell receptor beta chain was sequenced in a study of cytomegalovirus exposure and HLA in healthy donors. CDR1 is MDHEN and CDR2 is SYDVKM in the germline V gene. The CDR3 is 16 residues long. V dropped 4 bases and J dropped 1; count of bases not matched to a gene: 6. PCR was performed using 60 Vbeta and 13 Jbeta primers. Clones were read by immunoSEQ multiplex PCR, and TCRdb kept only the in-frame ones, dropping some. The sample lists about 43,000 clones, 60% to 70% occurring once. The rearrangement links TRBV28 to TRBJ2-1, with 8 bases matching TRBD2. Sequenced material: PBMCs. The sequence was obtained from a man between 60 and 70 years old in good health and CMV-seropositive. Here the CDR3 DNA reads TGTGCCAGCAGTTCCCCTCTAGCGGGTTCCTACAATGAGCAGTTCTTC. This gives the protein CASSSPLAGSYNEQFF.